A single sample is the source of the 22 T cell receptor beta chains below, sequenced in a study of tumor and adjacent non-tumor tissue in lung cancer. RNA was extracted from bulk tissue without any cell sorting. Distant lung tissue was collected more than 3 cm away from the tumor edge. TCRbeta libraries were built with three rounds of nested PCR, modified from ARM-PCR. TCRdb fed the multiplex PCR reads into MiXCR, producing one record per CDR3 protein. This table has fewer than 55,000 distinct CDR3 sequences, approximately 60% appearing once. The sequenced sample consisted of distant non-tumor lung tissue. These receptors all stem from a woman aged 40 to 50 with non-small cell lung cancer.

A word on this clonotype: A junction boundary mismatches the germline segment, possibly from a read error. The chain is built from TRBV4-1 and TRBJ2-4, with D possibly matching TRBD2 (5 bases). There are 15 residues in the CDR3. The germline V gene encodes CDR1 MGHRA and CDR2 YSYEKL. CDR3 loop: CASSQLGEGRNIQYF. The CDR3 bases are TGCGCCAGCAGCCAGCTTGGAGAGGGTCGAAACATTCAGTATTTC.

Worth noting for this clonotype: Sequence at one end of the junction differs from germline and may be a read error. The V call is TRBV11-2, the J call TRBJ2-6; unclear D gene. Germline V gene sequence: CDR1 SGHAT, CDR2 FQNNGV. This CDR3 region has 17 residues. The CDR3 protein is CANSPNLMGSGANVLTF. The CDR3 nucleotides read TGTGCCAACAGCCCGAATTTGATGGGCTCTGGGGCCAACGTCCTGACTTTC. Variable domain in full (rest from reference TRBV11-2 and TRBJ2-6): EAGVAQSPRYKIIEKRQSVAFWCNPISGHATLYWYQQILGQGPKLLIQFQNNGVVDDSQLPKDRFSAERLKGVDSTLKIQPAKLEDSAVYLCANSPNLMGSGANVLTFGAGSRLTVL.

This clonotype was counted a few times. The V and J genes are TRBV28 and TRBJ2-7, with D unresolved. Germline V gene data show CDR1 as MDHEN and CDR2 as SYDVKM. V shed 3 bases and J shed 2 bases, with 8 bases lying between them. The CDR3 totals 13 residues. The CDR3: CASSFSSPYEQYF. Written as DNA, the CDR3 is TGTGCCAGCAGTTTTTCCAGTCCCTACGAGCAGTACTTC. Full variable domain (rest looked up from reference TRBV28 and TRBJ2-7): DVKVTQSSRYLVKRTGEKVFLECVQDMDHENMFWYRQDPGLGLRLIYFSYDVKMKEKGDIPEGYSVSREKKERFSLILESASTNQTSMYLCASSFSSPYEQYFGPGTRLTVT.

A note on this clonotype: An end of the junction differs from the germline gene, which may be a read error. The rearrangement joins TRBV4-1 to TRBJ1-4; no clear D gene. Germline CDR1 reads MGHRA; CDR2 reads YSYEKL. The CDR3 covers 14 residues. CDR3 amino acids: CASSQVSTAERLFF. Here the CDR3 DNA reads TGCGCCAGCAGCCAAGTCAGCACAGCGGAAAGACTGTTTTTT.

On this clonotype itself: The junction and the germline gene differ at one end; a read error may be behind it. The chain combines TRBV6-6 with TRBJ2-3; D perhaps matches TRBD2 (6 bases). The CDR3 loop spans 16 amino acids. Germline V gives CDR1 MNHNY, CDR2 SVGAGI (reference sequence). The CDR3 spells CASNYGRHTSTDTQYF. The CDR3 coding sequence is TGTGCCAGCAATTACGGGCGACATACTAGCACGGATACGCAGTATTTT.

Details on this clonotype: A read error is possible here, since a much larger clone lies one base away. The genes are TRBV14 and TRBJ2-7; D remains unclear. CDR3 length equals 15 residues. The V gene's germline CDR1 is SGHDN and CDR2 FVKESK. This CDR3 is CVSSHKGISSYEQYF. CDR3 DNA sequence: TGTGTCAGCAGCCATAAAGGGATAAGCTCCTACGAGCAGTACTTC.

To note about this clonotype: A read error may produce the germline difference seen at one junction end. The chain couples TRBV11-2 to TRBJ2-7; D perhaps matches TRBD1 (6 bases). Germline CDR1 reads SGHAT; CDR2 reads FQNNGV. The CDR3 spans 15 residues. The CDR3: CASSLETGPTYERYF. The CDR3 DNA follows: TGTGCCAGCAGCTTGGAGACAGGTCCCACCTACGAGCGGTACTTC.

As regards this clonotype: Mismatch with germline at one junction end may stem from a read error. The chain links TRBV6-2 or TRBV6-3 to TRBJ2-1; 7 nucleotides line up with TRBD2. The CDR3 loop spans 19 amino acids. The germline V gene encodes CDR1 MNHEY and CDR2 SVGEGT. CDR3 DNA sequence: TGTGCCAGCAGTTACTCGATGACCCTAAGCGGGGTAGGGTGCAATGAGCAGCTCTTC. Residues: CASSYSMTLSGVGCNEQLF.

The V and J genes are TRBV5-4 and TRBJ1-4, with D tentatively TRBD1 (5 bases). Trimming removed 4 bases from V and 8 bases from J, with 18 bases in between. The CDR3 extends over 15 amino acids. The germline V gene encodes CDR1 SGHNT and CDR2 YYREEE (reference sequence). Here the CDR3 DNA reads TGTGCCAGCAGCCGGGGGGGAGGAGTGAGAGAAAAACTGTTTTTT. The encoded protein is CASSRGGGVREKLFF. The full variable domain, completed using reference TRBV5-4 and TRBJ1-4, is ETGVTQSPTHLIKTRGQQVTLRCSSQSGHNTVSWYQQALGQGPQFIFQYYREEENGRGNFPPRFSGLQFPNYSSELNVNALELDDSALYLCASSRGGGVREKLFFGSGTQLSVL.

The table lists this clonotype with many counts. CDR3 sequence: CASSPTKNSPLHF. In DNA, the CDR3 is TGTGCCAGCAGCCCCACTAAAAATTCACCCCTCCACTTT. V and J are TRBV4-2 and TRBJ1-6, with unresolved D. With 4 bases removed from V and 7 bases from J, the gap between germline ends came to 8 bases. The germline CDR1 and CDR2 sequences are LGHNA and YNFKEQ. The CDR3 is 13 residues long.

This chain uses TRBV29-1 with TRBJ2-7; the D is unclear. The CDR3 runs to 13 residues. CDR1 is SQVTM and CDR2 is ANQGSEA in the germline V gene. Trimming took off 6 bases at V and 2 bases at J, with 14 bases between the two ends. The CDR3 region has the DNA TGCAGCGTCGTTTGGCGGCACCCCTACGAGCAGTACTTC. Its protein is CSVVWRHPYEQYF.

About this clonotype: Germline and junction disagree at one end, which may indicate a read error. The rearrangement joins TRBV7-8 to TRBJ2-1; 9 nucleotides align to TRBD2. The CDR3 sequence is 13 residues long. The V gene's germline CDR1 is SGHVS and CDR2 FQNEAQ. CDR3 sequence (DNA): TGTGCCAGCAGCGAGCAGGGACTAGCCACACGTGGCTTC. This codes for CASSEQGLATRGF.

The rearrangement links TRBV12-3 or TRBV12-4 to TRBJ1-2; weak D call: TRBD1 (5 bases). Trimming stripped 9 bases from V and 8 bases from J, with 22 bases between. The CDR3 sequence is 14 residues long. The CDR3, as DNA: TGTGCCAGTAGTGGGCTTGGCAGGGTGAGAGGCTACACCTTC. Translated: CASSGLGRVRGYTF.

A word on this clonotype: Germline is not matched at one junction end, which may reflect a read error. The chain recombines TRBV6-5 with TRBJ2-6; 9 bases line up with TRBD1. Looked up from germline, CDR1 is MNHEY and CDR2 is SVGAGI. This CDR3 is built from 16 residues. The CDR3 DNA reads TGTGCCAGCAGTCGGACAGGGGCCTCTAGGGCCAACATCCTAGCTTTC. Protein: CASSRTGASRANILAF.

A note on this clonotype: At one end, the junction sequence differs from germline, possibly due to a read error. The V and J genes are TRBV11-1 and TRBJ2-2; the D gene could be TRBD1 or TRBD2 (5 bases each). The CDR3 extends over 14 amino acids. CDR1 is SGHAT, CDR2 FQDESV, per germline (reference sequence). CDR3 residues: CTSSRDGYTEELFF. Here the CDR3 DNA reads TGTACCAGCAGCAGGGACGGGTACACCGAGGAGCTGTTTTTT.

As regards this clonotype: This CDR3 is missing its conserved last phenylalanine or tryptophan, likely due to a read error. The V and J genes are TRBV5-1 and TRBJ2-3; D remains ambiguous. The CDR3 consists of 15 residues. Germline V gene lookup returns CDR1 SGHRS and CDR2 YFSETQ. The CDR3 bases are TGCGCCAGCCGCGCAGATCCAACCCTCACAGATATGCAGTATTAT. Its protein product is CASRADPTLTDMQYY.

This clonotype is medium-sized within its sample. The chain joins TRBV7-9 to TRBJ2-4; D unclear. The CDR3 runs 15 residues. V lost 5 bases, J lost 2 bases, and 13 bases lay in between. Germline V lookup: CDR1 SEHNR, CDR2 FQNEAQ (reference sequence). This chain's CDR3 is CASSPTGGTKNIQYF. The DNA for the CDR3 is TGTGCCAGCAGCCCGACCGGTGGGACCAAAAACATTCAGTACTTC. The full variable domain, in which reference TRBV7-9 and TRBJ2-4 provide the parts outside the CDR3, is DTGVSQNPRHKITKRGQNVTFRCDPISEHNRLYWYRQTLGQGPEFLTYFQNEAQLEKSRLLSDRFSAERPKGSFSTLEIQRTEQGDSAMYLCASSPTGGTKNIQYFGAGTRLSVL.

CDR3 sequence reads: CARLAGTQNEQFF. The DNA for the CDR3 is TGTGCCCGCTTAGCGGGAACCCAAAATGAGCAGTTCTTC. The chain carries TRBV7-9 and TRBJ2-1, with 8 bases that match TRBD2. Germline CDR1 SEHNR, CDR2 FQNEAQ (reference sequence). V trimming: 11 bases; J trimming: 7 bases; junction bases outside the gene matches: 10. This CDR3 has 13 amino acids.

Details on this clonotype: A read error is likely, as this CDR3 ends without the conserved phenylalanine or tryptophan. This chain uses TRBV11-2 with TRBJ1-1, with a possible D match to TRBD1 (5 bases). V was pared by 3 bases and J by 11 bases, with 16 bases between. CDR3 length: 13 residues. Germline V lookup: CDR1 SGHAT, CDR2 FQNNGV. CDR3 sequence: CASSFHDGAGAFC. Here the CDR3 DNA reads TGTGCCAGCAGCTTTCATGATGGGGCGGGGGCTTTCTGT.

In the case of this clonotype: Compared with germline, one end of the junction differs, possibly owing to a read error. The chain couples TRBV6-2 or TRBV6-3 to TRBJ2-3, with 12 bases aligning to TRBD2. CDR3 length: 15 residues. Germline V CDR1 and CDR2: MNHEY, SVGEGT. The CDR3 DNA reads as TGTGCCAACAGCCCGACTAGCGGGAGCACAGATACGCACTATTTT. Translating gives CANSPTSGSTDTHYF.

A remark on this clonotype: The junction and the germline gene differ at one end; a read error may be behind it. The V gene is TRBV29-1, the J gene TRBJ2-1; TRBD1 might be the D (6 bases). Germline V gene data show CDR1 as SQVTM and CDR2 as ANQGSEA. This CDR3 spans 14 amino acids. The CDR3 loop reads CSVAAGQIYNEQLF. In nucleotides, the CDR3 is TGCAGTGTTGCCGCAGGACAGATCTACAATGAGCAGCTCTTC.

This clonotype has a handful of counts. This may arise from a read error, as a much more abundant clone is one base away. V gene TRBV6-1 combines with J gene TRBJ1-4; tentatively, D is TRBD1 (6 bases). Germline values: CDR1 MNHNS, CDR2 SASEGT. This CDR3 contains 16 residues. V lost 1 base and J lost 3, with 12 bases in between. The CDR3 region is CASSEDPGGANEKLFF. In nucleotides, the CDR3 is TGTGCCAGCAGTGAAGATCCCGGGGGCGCTAATGAAAAACTGTTTTTT.